This TCR beta chain was recorded in a study of tumor and adjacent non-tumor tissue in lung cancer. Overall study context: There were approximately twelve adenocarcinoma, a couple of squamous cell carcinoma and 1 small cell lung cancer cases. Stage I to III disease affected some 11 men and about five women aged about 31 to 85. Study results and limitations: Compared with tumor, normal lung showed significantly lower TCR diversity.

No cell sorting was done before RNA was extracted from the tissue. The normal lung tissue was taken more than 3 cm from the tumor edge. Chemotherapy-naive patients with new lung cancer underwent thoracic surgery in China, August–late 2014. CDR1 is SGHRS, CDR2 YFSETQ, per germline. V trimming: 9 bases; J trimming: 7 bases; junction bases outside the gene matches: 18. The CDR3 contains 16 residues. A note on this clonotype: Antigen: not known.

Three rounds of nested PCR, following a modified ARM-PCR protocol, produced the TCRbeta library. TCRdb processed the multiplex PCR reads anew with MiXCR; each CDR3 protein has one entry. The data contain about 110,000 distinct CDR3 sequences, 60% to 80% of them seen just once; the ten biggest clones take up about 20%. This TCR came from a man aged 55 to 70 with non-small cell lung cancer. Sequenced sample: distant non-tumor lung tissue. The V gene is TRBV5-1, the J gene TRBJ2-1, with 8 bases lining up with TRBD2. The chain's CDR3 is CATSDRTSGRGNEQFF. The CDR3 DNA reads TGCGCCACCTCCGATCGTACTAGCGGAAGAGGTAATGAGCAGTTCTTC.